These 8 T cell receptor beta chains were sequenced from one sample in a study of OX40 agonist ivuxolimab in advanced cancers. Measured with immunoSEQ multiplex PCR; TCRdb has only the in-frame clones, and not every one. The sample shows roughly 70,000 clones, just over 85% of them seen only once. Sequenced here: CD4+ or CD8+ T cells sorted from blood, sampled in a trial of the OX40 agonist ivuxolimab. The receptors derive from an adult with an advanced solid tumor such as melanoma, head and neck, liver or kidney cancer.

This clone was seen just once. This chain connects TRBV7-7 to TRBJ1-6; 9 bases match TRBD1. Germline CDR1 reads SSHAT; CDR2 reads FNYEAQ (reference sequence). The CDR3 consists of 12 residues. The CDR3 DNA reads TGTGCTACAGACAGGGGGGATTCACCCCTCCACTTT. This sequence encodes CATDRGDSPLHF.

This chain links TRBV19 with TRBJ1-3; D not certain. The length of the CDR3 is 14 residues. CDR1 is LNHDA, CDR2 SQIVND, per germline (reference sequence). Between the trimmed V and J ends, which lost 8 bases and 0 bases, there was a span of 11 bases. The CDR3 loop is CASDEGLSGNTIYF. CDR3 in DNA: TGTGCCAGTGACGAGGGTCTCTCTGGAAACACCATATATTTT.

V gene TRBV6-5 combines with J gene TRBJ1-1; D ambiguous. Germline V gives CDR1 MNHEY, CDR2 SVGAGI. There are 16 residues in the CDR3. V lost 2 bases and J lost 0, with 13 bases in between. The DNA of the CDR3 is TGTGCCAGCAGTTACGATCAGCGTAGGGTGAACACTGAAGCTTTCTTT. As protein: CASSYDQRRVNTEAFF.

The DNA for the CDR3 is TGTGCCAGCAGCAAAGAGGCGAACACTGAAGCTTTCTTT. It yields the protein CASSKEANTEAFF. The rearrangement uses TRBV21-1 and TRBJ1-1. TRBV21-1 is flagged as a pseudogene. This CDR3 is built from 13 residues.

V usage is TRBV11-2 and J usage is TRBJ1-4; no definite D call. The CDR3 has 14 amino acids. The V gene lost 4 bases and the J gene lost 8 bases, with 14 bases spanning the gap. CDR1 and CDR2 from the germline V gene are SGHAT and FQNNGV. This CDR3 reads CASSSPSGAEKLFF. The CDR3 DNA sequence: TGTGCCAGCAGCTCCCCCTCTGGTGCCGAAAAACTGTTTTTT.

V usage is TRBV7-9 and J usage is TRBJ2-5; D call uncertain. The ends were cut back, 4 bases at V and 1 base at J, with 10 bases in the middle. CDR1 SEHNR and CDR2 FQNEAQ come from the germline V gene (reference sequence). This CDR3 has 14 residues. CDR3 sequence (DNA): TGTGCCAGCAGCTCCGACTCCTTCCAAGAGACCCAGTACTTC. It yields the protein CASSSDSFQETQYF.

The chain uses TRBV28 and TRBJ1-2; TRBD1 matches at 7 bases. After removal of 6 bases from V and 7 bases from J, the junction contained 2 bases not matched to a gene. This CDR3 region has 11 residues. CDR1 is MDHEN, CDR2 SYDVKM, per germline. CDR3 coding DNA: TGTGCCAGCAGCGACAGGGCTGGCTACACCTTC. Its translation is CASSDRAGYTF.

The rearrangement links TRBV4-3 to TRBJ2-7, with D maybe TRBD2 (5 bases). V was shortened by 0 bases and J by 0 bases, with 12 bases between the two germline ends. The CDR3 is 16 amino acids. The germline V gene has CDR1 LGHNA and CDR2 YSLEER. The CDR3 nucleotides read TGCGCCAGCAGCCAAGATGGAAGTAGCGCCTCCTACGAGCAGTACTTC. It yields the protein CASSQDGSSASYEQYF.